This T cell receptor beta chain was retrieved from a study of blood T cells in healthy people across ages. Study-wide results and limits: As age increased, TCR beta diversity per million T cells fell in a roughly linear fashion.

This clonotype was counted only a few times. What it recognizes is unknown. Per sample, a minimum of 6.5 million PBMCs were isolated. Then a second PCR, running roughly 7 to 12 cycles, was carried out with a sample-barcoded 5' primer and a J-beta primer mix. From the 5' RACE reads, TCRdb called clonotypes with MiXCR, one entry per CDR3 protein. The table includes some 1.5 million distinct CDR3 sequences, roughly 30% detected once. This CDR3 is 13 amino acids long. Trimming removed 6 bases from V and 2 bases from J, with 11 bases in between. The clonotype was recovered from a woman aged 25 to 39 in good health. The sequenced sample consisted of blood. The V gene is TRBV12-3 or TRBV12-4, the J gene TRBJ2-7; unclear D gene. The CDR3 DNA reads TGTGCCAGCAGGAATGACGGCACCTACGAGCAGTACTTC. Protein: CASRNDGTYEQYF.